This T cell receptor (beta chain) was observed in a study of blood T cell repertoires in COVID-19. Study background: T cells, B-cell-depleted T cells, or PBMCs provided the cDNA or gDNA that served as material.

V lost 3 bases to trimming and J lost 3 bases, with 12 bases between them. The CDR3 is 14 residues long. The germline gives CDR1 DFQATT, CDR2 SNEGSKA (reference sequence). Participants' reported clinical history set cohort assignment. This clone was observed once. In the source study's methods: By means of reference gene primer amplification, nucleated cell counts were estimated. The repertoire was sequenced with immunoSEQ multiplex PCR; TCRdb's copy has only in-frame clones and lacks some. From that table come the V and J calls and clone size; the DNA was used to work out D and trimming. The sample carries about 180,000 clones, 65% to 90% recorded once.

Sequencing was performed on PBMCs or T cells enriched from blood (not recorded which). The V call is TRBV20-1, the J call TRBJ2-1; D possibly corresponds to TRBD2 (5 bases). This sequence was found in a man aged 50 to 59 who had recovered from COVID-19. In nucleotides, the CDR3 is TGCAGTGCTAGTTTACGACGGGGCTACAATGAGCAGTTCTTC. This translates into CSASLRRGYNEQFF.